The 23 T cell receptor beta chains presented below share a single source sample, sequenced in a study of blood T cell repertoires in COVID-19. The table came from immunoSEQ multiplex PCR; TCRdb's copy has only in-frame clones and leaves some out. The sample yields around 140,000 clones, over 80% seen once. The source material was peripheral blood. These receptors originate from a man aged 60 to 69 with active or convalescent COVID-19.

V usage is TRBV28 and J usage is TRBJ2-1, with 7 bases aligning to TRBD2. The germline V gene encodes CDR1 MDHEN and CDR2 SYDVKM. V was clipped by 4 bases and J by 0 bases; unmatched bases: 9. The CDR3 consists of 17 residues. CDR3 bases: TGTGCCAGCAGTTGGCCTCCAGCGGGAATCTCCTACAATGAGCAGTTCTTC. It codes for CASSWPPAGISYNEQFF.

The rearrangement joins TRBV2 to TRBJ1-5; the D gene is possibly TRBD1 (6 bases). The length of the CDR3 is 13 residues. With 6 bases removed from V and 11 bases from J, the gap between germline ends came to 17 bases. The germline gives CDR1 SNHLY, CDR2 FYNNEI. CDR3 bases: TGTGCCAGCAGCGGACAGCTCATCGTGGCCCAGCATTTT. Its translation: CASSGQLIVAQHF.

The genes are TRBV28 and TRBJ2-7, with D perhaps matching TRBD1 (5 bases). CDR1 and CDR2 from the germline V gene are MDHEN and SYDVKM. V was pared by 2 bases and J by 2 bases, with 7 bases between. The CDR3 is 13 residues long. This CDR3 is CASSLRGPYEQYF. As DNA, the CDR3 is TGTGCCAGCAGTTTAAGGGGCCCCTACGAGCAGTACTTC.

V gene TRBV6-2 or TRBV6-3 combines with J gene TRBJ2-1, with D perhaps TRBD1 (6 bases). Looked up from germline, CDR1 is MNHEY and CDR2 is SVGEGT. V lost 3 bases and J 2 bases, leaving 11 bases between the germline ends. The CDR3 contains 15 residues. CDR3: CASSYGQGTYNEQFF. As DNA, the CDR3 is TGTGCCAGCAGTTATGGGCAGGGGACCTACAATGAGCAGTTCTTC.

The V gene is TRBV19, the J gene TRBJ1-5; 7 nucleotides align to TRBD1. CDR3 length: 16 amino acids. Germline-derived CDR1 and CDR2 are LNHDA and SQIVND (reference sequence). V lost 4 bases, J lost 0 bases, and 6 bases stayed unmatched. CDR3 region: CASSTTGTYSNQPQHF. The DNA of the CDR3 is TGTGCCAGTAGTACGACAGGGACTTATAGCAATCAGCCCCAGCATTTT.

This chain connects TRBV15 to TRBJ1-5; D is perhaps TRBD1 (5 bases). Between the trimmed V and J ends, which lost 5 bases and 6 bases, there was a span of 11 bases. Per germline, CDR1 LNHNV and CDR2 YYDKDF (reference sequence). The CDR3 has 13 amino acids. As DNA, the CDR3 is TGTGCCACCAGCGGGGGGGAAAGTCAGCCCCAGCATTTT. As protein: CATSGGESQPQHF.

This chain joins TRBV4-3 and TRBJ2-5, with 11 nucleotides matching TRBD2. Germline trimming cut 4 bases from V and 4 bases from J; bases unmatched to any gene: 14. Germline assignment: CDR1 LGHNA and CDR2 YSLEER. This CDR3 has 18 residues. The CDR3 sequence is CASSLSGRALQVGETQYF. CDR3 DNA sequence: TGCGCCAGCAGCCTTAGCGGGAGGGCCTTGCAGGTGGGAGAGACCCAGTACTTC.

The CDR3 is CASSPKLAGLTGELFF. For the CDR3, the DNA is TGTGCCAGCTCACCAAAACTAGCGGGACTCACCGGGGAGCTGTTTTTT. The V and J genes are TRBV18 and TRBJ2-2; 10 nucleotides match TRBD2. CDR1 and CDR2 from the germline V gene are KGHSH and LQKENI. With 2 bases clipped from V and 4 bases from J, the junction kept 4 bases outside the gene matches. The CDR3 is 16 residues long.

This clone was detected only once. The rearrangement joins TRBV2 to TRBJ1-4; a weak D match, TRBD1 (5 bases). The CDR3 covers 16 residues. The V gene's germline CDR1 is SNHLY and CDR2 FYNNEI. Trimming took 2 bases from V and 0 from J, leaving 10 bases between them. In nucleotides, the CDR3 is TGTGCCAGCAGTGAAAGGGCAGGGACAACTAATGAAAAACTGTTTTTT. Residues: CASSERAGTTNEKLFF.

This clone was seen only a few times. This chain joins TRBV27 and TRBJ2-2; 7 nucleotides align to TRBD1. J gave up 6 bases and V 6 bases, and 7 bases lay outside the gene matches. CDR1 MNHEY and CDR2 SMNVEV come from the germline V gene (reference sequence). The CDR3 covers 14 residues. The CDR3 is CASSHLQGAGELFF. The CDR3 nucleotides are TGTGCCAGCAGCCACCTTCAGGGGGCCGGGGAGCTGTTTTTT.

This chain connects TRBV19 to TRBJ1-5; no clear D. Germline V gene sequence: CDR1 LNHDA, CDR2 SQIVND (reference sequence). The CDR3 is 15 amino acids. The V and J ends lost 6 bases and 0 bases respectively, with 12 bases between them. CDR3 residues: CASSLDGVSNQPQHF. CDR3 nucleotides: TGTGCCAGTAGCCTGGACGGGGTTAGCAATCAGCCCCAGCATTTT.

This clone appeared once. The chain couples TRBV5-1 to TRBJ2-1; TRBD2 matches at 12 bases. V trimming: 0 bases; J trimming: 10 bases; junction bases outside the gene matches: 20. This CDR3 spans 20 amino acids. CDR1 is SGHRS, CDR2 YFSETQ, per germline. The CDR3 region is CASSLAGGGTSGRPIREQFF. CDR3 in DNA: TGCGCCAGCAGCTTGGCGGGGGGCGGCACTAGCGGGAGGCCCATAAGGGAGCAGTTCTTC.

The chain has TRBV7-6 and TRBJ2-1; TRBD1 aligns across 7 bases. The CDR3 covers 15 residues. Germline CDR1 and CDR2: SGHVS and FNYEAQ. The J segment lost 2 bases and the V segment lost 1 base, leaving 2 bases of the junction unmatched. CDR3 sequence (DNA): TGTGCCAGCAGCTTAGGGGACAGTACCTACAATGAGCAGTTCTTC. This translates into CASSLGDSTYNEQFF.

The chain carries TRBV7-2 and TRBJ2-2, with D tentatively TRBD1 (6 bases). Germline V lookup: CDR1 SGHTA, CDR2 FQGNSA. V was cut by 5 bases and J by 2 bases, with 9 bases left in between. The CDR3 is 14 amino acids. CDR3 residues: CASSRDTNTGELFF. In nucleotides, the CDR3 is TGTGCCAGCAGCCGGGACACCAACACCGGGGAGCTGTTTTTT.

This rearrangement joins TRBV28 to TRBJ1-4, with 12 positions matching TRBD1. Germline V gene lookup returns CDR1 MDHEN and CDR2 SYDVKM. V dropped 7 bases and J dropped 1; count of bases not matched to a gene: 4. CDR3 size: 16 residues. The CDR3 spells CASTRDRGQTNEKLFF. DNA for the CDR3: TGTGCCAGCACCCGGGACAGGGGGCAAACTAATGAAAAACTGTTTTTT.

This rearrangement joins TRBV4-2 to TRBJ2-7; 9 bases line up with TRBD2. The J segment lost 0 bases and the V segment lost 0 bases, leaving 3 bases of the junction unmatched. The germline V gene encodes CDR1 LGHNA and CDR2 YNFKEQ. The CDR3 totals 16 residues. DNA of the CDR3: TGTGCCAGCAGCCAAGACTGGACTAGCGCCTCCTACGAGCAGTACTTC. This encodes CASSQDWTSASYEQYF.

The V gene is TRBV6-5, the J gene TRBJ1-2; 7 nucleotides match TRBD1. J was trimmed by 12 bases and V by 6 bases; bases with no gene match: 13. CDR1 and CDR2 from the germline V gene are MNHEY and SVGAGI. The length of the CDR3 is 13 residues. The CDR3 coding sequence is TGTGCCAGCAGCAAGGGGGACAGAGCTGGGGACACCTTC. It codes for CASSKGDRAGDTF.

As DNA, the CDR3 is TGTGCCAGCAGCTTCGACGGGAGATCCGGGGAGCTGTTTTTT. Protein sequence: CASSFDGRSGELFF. The chain is built from TRBV7-9 and TRBJ2-2, with D perhaps TRBD2 (6 bases). Germline CDR1 is SEHNR and CDR2 is FQNEAQ (reference sequence). This CDR3 spans 14 amino acids. Trimming shortened V by 3 bases and J by 6 bases, and 11 bases separated the two germline ends. Variable domain in full (rest from reference TRBV7-9 and TRBJ2-2): DTGVSQNPRHKITKRGQNVTFRCDPISEHNRLYWYRQTLGQGPEFLTYFQNEAQLEKSRLLSDRFSAERPKGSFSTLEIQRTEQGDSAMYLCASSFDGRSGELFFGEGSRLTVL.

The chain joins TRBV5-4 to TRBJ2-1; 8 bases map to TRBD1. The ends lost 4 bases at V and 2 bases at J; junction bases unmatched: 5. Germline V gene data show CDR1 as SGHNT and CDR2 as YYREEE (reference sequence). The CDR3 covers 15 residues. CDR3 region: CASSTAGGTYNEQFF. CDR3 nucleotides: TGTGCCAGCAGCACGGCAGGGGGCACCTACAATGAGCAGTTCTTC.

This chain joins TRBV5-4 and TRBJ2-7; 12 bases agree with TRBD2. Germline values: CDR1 SGHNT, CDR2 YYREEE (reference sequence). The CDR3 length is 15 residues. The ends lost 7 bases at V and 2 bases at J; junction bases unmatched: 7. Here the CDR3 DNA reads TGTGCCAGCGGACAAGGACTAGCGGGACCCTACGAGCAGTACTTC. Translating gives CASGQGLAGPYEQYF.

The CDR3 nucleotides read TGCGCCAGCAGCCAAGTAACCACAGGTTTTAACATTCAGTACTTC. It encodes CASSQVTTGFNIQYF. The rearrangement joins TRBV4-1 to TRBJ2-4, with D perhaps TRBD1 (5 bases). This CDR3 contains 15 residues. The V gene's germline CDR1 is MGHRA and CDR2 YSYEKL. V gave up 1 base and J gave up 7 bases, with 14 bases separating them.

As regards this clone: This same CDR3 is encoded by further DNA sequences in the sample. CDR3 amino acids: CASTLTGGNQPQHF. The CDR3 DNA reads TGTGCCAGTACCCTGACGGGAGGGAATCAGCCCCAGCATTTT. The chain is built from TRBV19 and TRBJ1-5; D unclear. This CDR3 is 14 amino acids long. V lost 7 bases to trimming and J lost 4 bases, with 14 bases between them. Germline lookup yields CDR1 LNHDA and CDR2 SQIVND (reference sequence).

V usage is TRBV5-4 and J usage is TRBJ2-3; TRBD2 aligns across 11 bases. The trim removed 4 bases at V and 2 bases at J, leaving 6 bases unmatched. The germline CDR1 and CDR2 sequences are SGHNT and YYREEE (reference sequence). This CDR3 spans 16 amino acids. CDR3 DNA: TGTGCCAGCAGCGTCAGGGGACTAGCGGACACAGATACGCAGTATTTT. It specifies CASSVRGLADTDTQYF.